The 4 T cell receptor beta chains given below trace back to one sample, sequenced in a study of CD8+ T cells in alopecia areata. Sequencing used cDNA as its template, made by extracting RNA and reverse transcribing it. Method: immunoSEQ multiplex PCR; TCRdb's copy keeps in-frame clones and lacks some. In the table there are 140,000 or so clones, approximately 60% of which are singletons. Sequenced material: CD8+ T cells sorted from blood. Receptors were obtained from a human donor in good health.

V and J are TRBV9 and TRBJ2-3; TRBD2 agrees at 13 bases. Germline values: CDR1 SGDLS, CDR2 YYNGEE. Germline trimming cut 3 bases from V and 4 bases from J; bases unmatched to any gene: 11. There are 18 residues in the CDR3. The CDR3 region has the DNA TGTGCCAGCAGCGCCGGAGAAACTAGCGGGAGGGTGTCAGATACGCAGTATTTT. Translating it yields CASSAGETSGRVSDTQYF.

The CDR3 nucleotides are TGTGCCAGTAGTATATCAGGAGGGAGGGCGACCGGGGAGCTGTTTTTT. Amino acids: CASSISGGRATGELFF. This chain connects TRBV19 to TRBJ2-2, with 7 bases aligning to TRBD2. This CDR3 is 16 amino acids long. J gave up 5 bases and V 2 bases, and 8 bases lay outside the gene matches. Germline V lookup: CDR1 LNHDA, CDR2 SQIVND (reference sequence). Full variable domain (rest looked up from reference TRBV19 and TRBJ2-2): DGGITQSPKYLFRKEGQNVTLSCEQNLNHDAMYWYRQDPGQGLRLIYYSQIVNDFQKGDIAEGYSVSREKKESFPLTVTSAQKNPTAFYLCASSISGGRATGELFFGEGSRLTVL.

This clone was found a few times. The chain joins TRBV20-1 to TRBJ2-5; a possible D gene is TRBD2 (5 bases). V shed 6 bases and J shed 7 bases, with 12 bases lying between them. Germline CDR1 and CDR2: DFQATT and SNEGSKA (reference sequence). This CDR3 has 11 amino acids. The CDR3 coding sequence is TGCAGTGCAGCTCGGGCGGGGACCCAGTACTTC. Residues: CSAARAGTQYF.

This clone was observed once. The chain has TRBV12-5 and TRBJ2-7; D might be TRBD1 or TRBD2, each matching 5 bases. This CDR3 region has 12 residues. Trimming stripped 7 bases from V and 4 bases from J, with 11 bases between. Germline CDR1 is LGHNT and CDR2 is FRNRAP. The CDR3 protein is CASASEGYEQYF. The CDR3 DNA sequence: TGTGCTAGTGCCTCTGAGGGGTACGAGCAGTACTTC.